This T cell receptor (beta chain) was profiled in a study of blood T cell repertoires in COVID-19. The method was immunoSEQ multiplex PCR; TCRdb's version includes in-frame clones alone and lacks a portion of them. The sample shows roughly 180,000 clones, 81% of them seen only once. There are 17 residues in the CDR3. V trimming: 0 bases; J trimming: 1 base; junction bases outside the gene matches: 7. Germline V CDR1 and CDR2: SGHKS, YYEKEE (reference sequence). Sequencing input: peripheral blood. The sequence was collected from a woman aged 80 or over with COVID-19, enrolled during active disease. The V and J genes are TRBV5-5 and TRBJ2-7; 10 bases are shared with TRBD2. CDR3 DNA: TGTGCCAGCAGCTTGGCCGGGCTAGCGGGAGCTTCCTACGAGCAGTACTTC. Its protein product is CASSLAGLAGASYEQYF.